This entry concerns a single T cell receptor (beta chain). This sample stems from a study of blood T cell repertoires in COVID-19. Study processing details: From reference gene primer amplification, estimates of nucleated cell counts were derived. Data came from immunoSEQ multiplex PCR; TCRdb stores just in-frame clones and leaves some out. The D gene and trimming were derived from the DNA, and the V and J assignments and clone size from that table. The sample records approximately 69,000 clones, 73% being singletons. Sequencing was performed on peripheral blood. The origin of this receptor is a man in his 60s with acute or convalescent COVID-19.

CDR3 DNA: TGTGCCAGCAGCTTGACTATTGACGCTGAAGCTTTCTTT. Translation gives CASSLTIDAEAFF. This chain links TRBV5-5 with TRBJ1-1; D uncertain. The CDR3 is 13 residues long. The V gene's germline CDR1 is SGHKS and CDR2 YYEKEE (reference sequence). The V end lost 1 base, the J end lost 6 bases, and 10 bases lay between the germline ends.